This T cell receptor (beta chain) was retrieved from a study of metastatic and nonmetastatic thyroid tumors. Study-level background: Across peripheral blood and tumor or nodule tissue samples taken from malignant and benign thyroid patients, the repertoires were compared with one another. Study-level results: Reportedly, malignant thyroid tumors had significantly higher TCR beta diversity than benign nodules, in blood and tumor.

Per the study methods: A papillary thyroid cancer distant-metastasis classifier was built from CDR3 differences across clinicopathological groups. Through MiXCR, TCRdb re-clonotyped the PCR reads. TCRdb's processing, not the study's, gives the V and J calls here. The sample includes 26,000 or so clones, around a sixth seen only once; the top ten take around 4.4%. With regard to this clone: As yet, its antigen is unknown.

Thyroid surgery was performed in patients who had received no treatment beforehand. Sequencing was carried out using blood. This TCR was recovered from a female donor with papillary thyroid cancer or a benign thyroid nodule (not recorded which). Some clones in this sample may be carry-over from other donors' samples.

The DNA for the CDR3 is TGCGCCAGCAGTTCAACACATGGTATGGGAACCGGGGAGCTGTTTTTT. As protein: CASSSTHGMGTGELFF. This chain connects TRBV5-1 to TRBJ2-2, with unresolved D. The CDR3 sequence is 16 residues long. Germline values: CDR1 SGHRS, CDR2 YFSETQ. V dropped 5 bases and J dropped 5 bases, with 19 bases sitting between them.